The text below deals with one TCR beta chain. The CDR3 extends over 15 amino acids. This entry belongs to a study of CXCR3-negative and CXCR3-positive naive CD8 T cells. Libraries were UMI-labeled 5' RACE TRB cDNA. TCRdb processed the 5' RACE reads again and assigns one entry to each CDR3 protein, with no DNA. The table gives about 130,000 distinct CDR3 sequences; the top ten clones make up approximately 0.46% of it. The rearrangement joins TRBV12-3 or TRBV12-4 to TRBJ1-5; TCRdb selects TRBD1, and the lack of DNA leaves this call unchecked. The TCR sequence derives from a human donor in good health. Some clones in this sample may be carry-over from other donors' samples. Material for sequencing was naive CXCR3- CD8+ T cells from blood. Described subset: CD45RO-CCR7+CD27+CD95- naive CD8+ T cells lacking CXCR3 (TNR3-). The CDR3 here is CASSGGTGGYQPQHF.